The 29 T cell receptor beta chains given below trace back to one sample, sequenced in a study of shared clonotypes between healthy human individuals. Generated by immunoSEQ multiplex PCR, the TCRdb table keeps only in-frame clones and is missing some. The table records some 2,100,000 clones, roughly 91% of them present only once. Naive CD8 cells lacked CD45RO and underwent positive selection for CCR7, leaving out terminally differentiated effector memory CD45RA+ cells. The sequencing input was naive CD8+ T cells from PBMCs. The receptors originated from a young man in good health. Some clones in this sample may be carry-over from other donors' samples.

The rearrangement joins TRBV5-1 to TRBJ2-1; 10 positions agree with TRBD2. J was trimmed by 8 bases and V by 1 base; bases with no gene match: 9. The germline V gene has CDR1 SGHRS and CDR2 YFSETQ. The CDR3 consists of 16 residues. The CDR3 bases are TGCGCCAGCAGCTTGTACCCAGCGGGAGGGCCGGATGAGCAGTTCTTC. As protein: CASSLYPAGGPDEQFF.

V and J are TRBV11-2 and TRBJ2-4; no clear D gene. Germline-derived CDR1 and CDR2 are SGHAT and FQNNGV. V lost 5 bases and J 5 bases, leaving 10 bases between the germline ends. The CDR3 is made up of 13 amino acids. The CDR3, as DNA: TGTGCCAGCAGCCCCATCTCGCAAAACATTCAGTACTTC. This sequence encodes CASSPISQNIQYF. Filled out from reference TRBV11-2 and TRBJ2-4, the complete variable domain reads EAGVAQSPRYKIIEKRQSVAFWCNPISGHATLYWYQQILGQGPKLLIQFQNNGVVDDSQLPKDRFSAERLKGVDSTLKIQPAKLEDSAVYLCASSPISQNIQYFGAGTRLSVL.

The chain links TRBV28 to TRBJ1-5; D might be TRBD1 (6 bases). This CDR3 contains 14 residues. Germline CDR1 MDHEN, CDR2 SYDVKM. V gave up 8 bases and J gave up 3 bases, with 14 bases separating them. The CDR3 protein is CASQSTGTNQPQHF. In DNA form, the CDR3 reads TGTGCCAGCCAATCCACAGGGACCAATCAGCCCCAGCATTTT.

This clone was found once. The genes are TRBV7-2 and TRBJ2-7; 7 nucleotides align to TRBD2. The CDR3 is made up of 14 amino acids. J was trimmed by 6 bases and V by 2 bases; bases with no gene match: 7. CDR1 SGHTA and CDR2 FQGNSA come from the germline V gene. CDR3 protein: CASSLSSGPREQYF. Written as DNA, the CDR3 is TGTGCCAGCAGCTTAAGTAGCGGGCCTCGCGAGCAGTACTTC. The whole variable domain, remainder taken from reference TRBV7-2 and TRBJ2-7, is GAGVSQSPSNKVTEKGKDVELRCDPISGHTALYWYRQSLGQGLEFLIYFQGNSAPDKSGLPSDRFSAERTGGSVSTLTIQRTQQEDSAVYLCASSLSSGPREQYFGPGTRLTVT.

V and J are TRBV4-2 and TRBJ1-1; D gene uncertain. The V end lost 4 bases, the J end lost 0 bases, and 9 bases lay between the germline ends. The V gene's germline CDR1 is LGHNA and CDR2 YNFKEQ. The CDR3 contains 14 residues. DNA of the CDR3: TGTGCCAGCAGCCCGCCGGGTATGAACACTGAAGCTTTCTTT. It encodes CASSPPGMNTEAFF.

This chain joins TRBV13 and TRBJ2-5; tentatively, D is TRBD2 (6 bases). Germline CDR1 PRHDT, CDR2 FYEKMQ (reference sequence). V lost 3 bases, J lost 4 bases, and 12 bases lay in between. The CDR3 runs 14 residues. The CDR3: CASSFPAGPETQYF. In DNA form, the CDR3 reads TGTGCCAGCAGCTTCCCAGCGGGCCCAGAGACCCAGTACTTC. Variable domain in full (rest from reference TRBV13 and TRBJ2-5): AAGVIQSPRHLIKEKRETATLKCYPIPRHDTVYWYQQGPGQDPQFLISFYEKMQSDKGSIPDRFSAQQFSDYHSELNMSSLELGDSALYFCASSFPAGPETQYFGPGTRLLVL.

This sequence joins TRBV5-1 and TRBJ2-1, with 10 bases identical to TRBD1. The CDR3 has 19 residues. V shed 4 bases, J shed 2 bases, and the junction held 15 bases outside the gene matches. From germline, CDR1 is SGHRS and CDR2 YFSETQ. The CDR3 loop is CASSGGTGDDTFTYNEQFF. The CDR3 DNA reads as TGCGCCAGCAGCGGGGGGACAGGGGATGACACATTTACCTACAATGAGCAGTTCTTC.

The V call is TRBV27, the J call TRBJ2-1; 7 positions agree with TRBD1. The germline V gene has CDR1 MNHEY and CDR2 SMNVEV (reference sequence). This CDR3 contains 14 residues. With V trimmed by 5 bases and J by 3 bases, 4 bases remained unmatched. The CDR3 sequence is CASSIRDSYNEQFF. CDR3 nucleotides: TGTGCCAGCAGTATCCGGGACAGCTACAATGAGCAGTTCTTC.

Comments on this clone: This specimen includes other DNA sequences encoding the same CDR3. The chain links TRBV7-9 to TRBJ1-3; D call uncertain. Per germline, CDR1 SEHNR and CDR2 FQNEAQ (reference sequence). The V and J ends lost 2 bases and 1 base respectively, with 6 bases between them. The CDR3 loop spans 14 amino acids. CDR3 in amino acids: CASSLSLSGNTIYF. CDR3 in DNA: TGTGCCAGCAGCTTAAGTCTGTCTGGAAACACCATATATTTT.

This clone was seen only a few times. The chain is built from TRBV7-2 and TRBJ1-5; possible D gene TRBD1, 5 bases. Per the germline V gene, CDR1 is SGHTA and CDR2 is FQGNSA. The CDR3 length is 13 residues. Trimming removed 4 bases at V and 4 bases at J, with 8 bases between. CDR3 protein: CASSSGLNQPQHF. In DNA, the CDR3 is TGTGCCAGCAGCTCGGGACTTAATCAGCCCCAGCATTTT.

This sequence joins TRBV7-8 and TRBJ1-2; D is unresolved. Germline V gene sequence: CDR1 SGHVS, CDR2 FQNEAQ. Trimming removed 1 base at V and 4 bases at J, with 10 bases between. The CDR3 consists of 14 residues. The CDR3 DNA reads TGTGCCAGCAGCTTAGACATCCCTTCCTATGGCTACACCTTC. Encoded protein: CASSLDIPSYGYTF.

The V call is TRBV5-5, the J call TRBJ2-1; D is possibly TRBD1 or TRBD2 (6 bases each). CDR1 and CDR2 from the germline V gene are SGHKS and YYEKEE (reference sequence). Trimming removed 2 bases from V and 4 bases from J, with 13 bases in between. The CDR3 consists of 15 residues. In DNA form, the CDR3 reads TGTGCCAGCAGCTTAGGGGGGCTCCCTTACAATGAGCAGTTCTTC. This encodes CASSLGGLPYNEQFF.

The J gene is TRBJ2-1, the V gene TRBV7-9; D perhaps matches TRBD1 (7 bases). Trimming pared 6 bases from V and 9 bases from J, leaving 27 bases between. The CDR3 loop spans 17 amino acids. Germline-derived CDR1 and CDR2 are SEHNR and FQNEAQ (reference sequence). The CDR3 protein is CASRGGTGQRTSREQFF. In nucleotides, the CDR3 is TGTGCCAGCAGGGGGGGCACGGGACAGAGGACGTCCCGTGAGCAGTTCTTC.

The chain carries TRBV9 and TRBJ2-3; possibly TRBD1 for D (5 bases). V was trimmed by 4 bases and J by 1 base, leaving 16 bases between them. The CDR3 spans 16 residues. CDR1 and CDR2 (germline): SGDLS, YYNGEE. The CDR3 DNA follows: TGTGCCAGCAGCCTTAGAGCAGGGCTTGGCACAGATACGCAGTATTTT. Protein: CASSLRAGLGTDTQYF.

Regarding this clone: The same CDR3 is also encoded by other DNA sequences in this sample. V is TRBV6-5 and J is TRBJ2-2, with D possibly being TRBD2 (5 bases). V was shortened by 2 bases and J by 5 bases, with 6 bases between the two germline ends. The CDR3 has 13 amino acids. Germline CDR1 is MNHEY and CDR2 is SVGAGI. The CDR3 bases are TGTGCCAGCAGTTACACGGGGACCGGGGAGCTGTTTTTT. Protein product: CASSYTGTGELFF.

This rearrangement joins TRBV11-2 to TRBJ1-1; possible D gene TRBD1, 5 bases. This CDR3 spans 13 amino acids. V was clipped by 3 bases and J by 6 bases, with 11 bases between them. Germline values: CDR1 SGHAT, CDR2 FQNNGV. CDR3 nucleotides: TGTGCCAGCAGCTTGAGGGCAGGGCCTGAAGCTTTCTTT. Its protein is CASSLRAGPEAFF.

J is TRBJ2-7 and V is TRBV11-2, with 9 bases matching TRBD2. CDR1 SGHAT and CDR2 FQNNGV come from the germline V gene. J lost 2 bases, V lost 5 bases, and 19 bases had no gene match. This CDR3 comprises 19 residues. CDR3 coding DNA: TGTGCCAGCAGCCCCCAAATTAGGACTAGCGCCCGCCCAGCCTACGAGCAGTACTTC. Encoded protein: CASSPQIRTSARPAYEQYF. Looking up the rest from reference TRBV11-2 and TRBJ2-7 gives the full variable domain: EAGVAQSPRYKIIEKRQSVAFWCNPISGHATLYWYQQILGQGPKLLIQFQNNGVVDDSQLPKDRFSAERLKGVDSTLKIQPAKLEDSAVYLCASSPQIRTSARPAYEQYFGPGTRLTVT.

The chain carries TRBV14 and TRBJ2-1; 7 bases map to TRBD2. The ends lost 0 bases at V and 16 bases at J; junction bases unmatched: 9. Germline-derived CDR1 and CDR2 are SGHDN and FVKESK. This CDR3 is built from 13 residues. CDR3 in amino acids: CASSQDWGGRQFF. The CDR3 bases are TGTGCCAGCAGCCAAGATTGGGGAGGGCGTCAATTCTTC.

This chain uses TRBV4-2 with TRBJ2-1; tentatively, D is TRBD1 (6 bases). The CDR3 has 15 amino acids. V was trimmed by 0 bases and J by 0 bases, leaving 6 bases between them. Germline V gives CDR1 LGHNA, CDR2 YNFKEQ. This CDR3 is CASSQEDSSYNEQFF. The CDR3 nucleotides are TGTGCCAGCAGCCAAGAGGACAGCTCCTACAATGAGCAGTTCTTC.

The V and J genes are TRBV29-1 and TRBJ2-1; TRBD1 aligns across 9 bases. The germline V gene encodes CDR1 SQVTM and CDR2 ANQGSEA. The CDR3 covers 17 residues. V dropped 1 base and J dropped 4; count of bases not matched to a gene: 11. Here the CDR3 reads CSVEGFPGTGNYNEQFF. The CDR3, as DNA: TGCAGCGTTGAAGGTTTCCCCGGGACAGGGAATTACAATGAGCAGTTCTTC.

The chain couples TRBV11-2 to TRBJ2-7; D is uncertain. CDR1 SGHAT and CDR2 FQNNGV come from the germline V gene. V gave up 6 bases and J gave up 5 bases, with 8 bases separating them. CDR3 length: 11 residues. The CDR3 loop reads CASRRTDEQYF. Written as DNA, the CDR3 is TGTGCCAGCAGGAGGACCGACGAGCAGTACTTC.

About this clone: At the DNA level, this CDR3 is encoded by other sequences in the same sample as well. This chain links TRBV7-9 with TRBJ2-1; no clear D gene. From germline, CDR1 is SEHNR and CDR2 FQNEAQ (reference sequence). The CDR3 is 12 amino acids. V lost 0 bases and J lost 7, with 4 bases in between. The CDR3 DNA sequence: TGTGCCAGCAGCTTAGCTATAAATGAGCAGTTCTTC. Residues: CASSLAINEQFF.

This chain connects TRBV15 to TRBJ1-5; possible D gene TRBD1, 5 bases. Germline V gene lookup returns CDR1 LNHNV and CDR2 YYDKDF (reference sequence). Trimming shortened V by 3 bases and J by 3 bases, and 6 bases separated the two germline ends. The CDR3 runs to 13 residues. CDR3 sequence (DNA): TGTGCCACCAGCAGCGGACACAATCAGCCCCAGCATTTT. This encodes CATSSGHNQPQHF.

Regarding this clone: Distinct nucleotide sequences in the sample also encode this CDR3. V and J are TRBV27 and TRBJ1-2, with D tentatively TRBD1 (6 bases). This CDR3 has 14 residues. Germline V gene data show CDR1 as MNHEY and CDR2 as SMNVEV (reference sequence). V dropped 0 bases and J dropped 3 bases, with 8 bases sitting between them. CDR3 amino acids: CASSLSGGYYGYTF. CDR3 DNA sequence: TGTGCCAGCAGTTTATCAGGGGGGTACTATGGCTACACCTTC.

This chain connects TRBV5-1 to TRBJ2-1; 10 bases fit TRBD2. Looked up from germline, CDR1 is SGHRS and CDR2 is YFSETQ. The CDR3 has 16 residues. V lost 6 bases and J lost 7; bases outside the gene matches: 13. The DNA for the CDR3 is TGCGCCAGCACCCAAGGGGGCCTAGCGGGAGATAATGAGCAGTTCTTC. Translated, it gives CASTQGGLAGDNEQFF.

In nucleotides, the CDR3 is TGTGCCAGCAGTTTGTTTACAGGGGGCAATCAGCCCCAGCATTTT. Its protein product is CASSLFTGGNQPQHF. V gene TRBV28 combines with J gene TRBJ1-5; 7 bases line up with TRBD1. The CDR3 is 15 amino acids. V shed 3 bases, J shed 2 bases, and the junction held 4 bases outside the gene matches. Germline V CDR1 and CDR2: MDHEN, SYDVKM.

The V call is TRBV14, the J call TRBJ2-5; D not certain. V was pared by 0 bases and J by 7 bases, with 12 bases between. This CDR3 has 14 amino acids. In germline, CDR1 is SGHDN, CDR2 FVKESK. CDR3 residues: CASSQDPASGTQYF. The CDR3 coding sequence is TGTGCCAGCAGCCAAGACCCCGCCTCCGGGACCCAGTACTTC.

The gene calls are TRBV9 and TRBJ2-7; D call uncertain. The CDR3 runs to 15 residues. CDR1 is SGDLS and CDR2 is YYNGEE in the germline V gene. V was trimmed by 4 bases and J by 1 base, leaving 15 bases between them. CDR3 DNA sequence: TGTGCCAGCAGCTCTAACCCCGGCCTATCCTACGAGCAGTACTTC. This translates into CASSSNPGLSYEQYF. The full variable domain, its missing parts supplied by reference TRBV9 and TRBJ2-7, is DSGVTQTPKHLITATGQRVTLRCSPRSGDLSVYWYQQSLDQGLQFLIQYYNGEERAKGNILERFSAQQFPDLHSELNLSSLELGDSALYFCASSSNPGLSYEQYFGPGTRLTVT.

The V call is TRBV6-6, the J call TRBJ2-7; 10 nucleotides align to TRBD2. Germline CDR1 and CDR2: MNHNY and SVGAGI (reference sequence). V lost 6 bases to trimming and J lost 3 bases; unmatched junction nucleotides: 11. The CDR3 has 16 amino acids. CDR3: CASSPSLAGVVYEQYF. CDR3 nucleotides: TGTGCCAGCAGCCCCTCTCTAGCGGGAGTCGTCTACGAGCAGTACTTC.